This TCR beta chain derives from a study of blood T cell repertoires in COVID-19. Study-level background: Some COVID-19 samples were acute and others convalescent; all came from the United States, Italy and Spain. Sources were T cells, B-cell-depleted T cells, or PBMCs; the material itself was cDNA or gDNA.

Grouping used clinical history reported by participants in a survey and questionnaire. The assay was immunoSEQ multiplex PCR, and TCRdb's table has in-frame clones only and misses some. The sample contains around 380,000 clones, about 89% of which appear only once. V shed 3 bases and J 7 bases; nucleotides not matched to a gene: 5. The CDR3 loop spans 15 amino acids. Germline CDR1 and CDR2: SGHRS and YFSETQ. Sequenced material: PBMCs or T cells enriched from blood (not recorded which). This clonotype originated in a man aged 30 to 39 who had recovered from COVID-19. This rearrangement joins TRBV5-1 to TRBJ1-6; the match to TRBD1 covers 9 bases. DNA for the CDR3: TGCGCCAGCAGCTCACAGGGGGCGAGGAATTCACCCCTCCACTTT. Its translation: CASSSQGARNSPLHF.